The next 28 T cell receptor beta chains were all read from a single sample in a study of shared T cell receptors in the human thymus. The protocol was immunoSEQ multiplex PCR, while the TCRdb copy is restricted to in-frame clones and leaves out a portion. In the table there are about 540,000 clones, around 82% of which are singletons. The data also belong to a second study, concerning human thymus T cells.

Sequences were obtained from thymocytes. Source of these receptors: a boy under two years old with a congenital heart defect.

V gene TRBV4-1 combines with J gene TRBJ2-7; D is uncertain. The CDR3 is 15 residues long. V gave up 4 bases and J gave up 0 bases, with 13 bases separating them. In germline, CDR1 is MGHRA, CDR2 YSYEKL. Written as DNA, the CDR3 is TGCGCCAGCAGCCCTTGGCCGAGGAGCTCCTACGAGCAGTACTTC. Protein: CASSPWPRSSYEQYF.

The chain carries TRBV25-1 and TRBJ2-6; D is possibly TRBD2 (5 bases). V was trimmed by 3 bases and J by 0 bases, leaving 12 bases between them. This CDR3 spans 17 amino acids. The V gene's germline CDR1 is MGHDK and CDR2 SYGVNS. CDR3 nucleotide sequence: TGTGCCAGCAGTGATCGGGGTCAGAGCTCTGGGGCCAACGTCCTGACTTTC. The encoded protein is CASSDRGQSSGANVLTF.

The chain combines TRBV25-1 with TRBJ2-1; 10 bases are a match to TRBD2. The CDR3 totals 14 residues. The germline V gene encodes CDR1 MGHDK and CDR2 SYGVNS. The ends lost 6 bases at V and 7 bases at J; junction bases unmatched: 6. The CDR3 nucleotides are TGTGCCAGCAGGCCTAGCGGGAGTCGGAATGAGCAGTTCTTC. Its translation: CASRPSGSRNEQFF.

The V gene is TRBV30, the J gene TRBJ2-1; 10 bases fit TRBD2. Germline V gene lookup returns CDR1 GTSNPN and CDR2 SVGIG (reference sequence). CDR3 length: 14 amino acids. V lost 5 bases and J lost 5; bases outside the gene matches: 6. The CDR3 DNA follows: TGTGCCTGGTTTTTAGCGGGAGGTCACAATGAGCAGTTCTTC. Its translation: CAWFLAGGHNEQFF.

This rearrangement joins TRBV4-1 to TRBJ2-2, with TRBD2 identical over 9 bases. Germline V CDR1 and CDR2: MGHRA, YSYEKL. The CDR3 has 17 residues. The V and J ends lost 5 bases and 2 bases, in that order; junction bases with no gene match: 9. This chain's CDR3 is CASSCTREGRNTGELFF. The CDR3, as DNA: TGCGCCAGCAGCTGTACGCGGGAGGGCCGTAACACCGGGGAGCTGTTTTTT.

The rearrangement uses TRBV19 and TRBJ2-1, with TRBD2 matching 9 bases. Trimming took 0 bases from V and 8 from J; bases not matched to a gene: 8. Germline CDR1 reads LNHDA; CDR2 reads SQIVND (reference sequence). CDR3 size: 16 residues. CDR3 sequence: CASSIDASGRKDEQFF. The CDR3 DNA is TGTGCCAGTAGTATAGATGCCAGCGGGAGGAAAGATGAGCAGTTCTTC.

The CDR3 reads CASSYSPGQHYGYTF. In DNA form, the CDR3 reads TGTGCCAGCAGTTACTCTCCGGGACAGCACTATGGCTACACCTTC. V is TRBV6-5 and J is TRBJ1-2; 7 bases line up with TRBD1. In germline, CDR1 is MNHEY, CDR2 SVGAGI. This CDR3 is built from 15 residues. V lost 0 bases, J lost 3 bases, and 4 bases stayed unmatched.

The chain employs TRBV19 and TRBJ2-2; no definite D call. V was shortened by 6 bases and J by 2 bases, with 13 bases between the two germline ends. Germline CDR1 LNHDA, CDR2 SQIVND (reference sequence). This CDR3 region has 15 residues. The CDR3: CASSLVVSNTGELFF. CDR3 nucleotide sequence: TGTGCCAGTAGCCTAGTAGTGAGTAACACCGGGGAGCTGTTTTTT.

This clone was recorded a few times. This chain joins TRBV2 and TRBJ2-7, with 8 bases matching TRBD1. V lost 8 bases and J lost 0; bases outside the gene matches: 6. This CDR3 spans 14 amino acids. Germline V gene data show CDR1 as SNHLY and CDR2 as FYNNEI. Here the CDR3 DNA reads TGTGCCAGCGGGTGGACAGGGAGCTCCTACGAGCAGTACTTC. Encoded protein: CASGWTGSSYEQYF.

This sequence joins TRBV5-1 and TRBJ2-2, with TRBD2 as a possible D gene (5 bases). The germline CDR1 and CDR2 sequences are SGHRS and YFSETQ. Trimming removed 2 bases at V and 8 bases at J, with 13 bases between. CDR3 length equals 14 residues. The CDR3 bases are TGCGCCAGCAGCTTTCATAAGGGAGCGGGGGAGCTGTTTTTT. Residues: CASSFHKGAGELFF.

CDR3 sequence reads: CASSGGDRELFYGYTF. In DNA form, the CDR3 reads TGTGCCAGCAGTGGGGGGGACAGGGAACTCTTCTATGGCTACACCTTC. The rearrangement uses TRBV28 and TRBJ1-2; the match to TRBD1 covers 9 bases. CDR3 length: 16 amino acids. Germline V gene sequence: CDR1 MDHEN, CDR2 SYDVKM. Trimming at V came to 5 bases and at J to 4 bases, leaving 11 bases not matched to a gene.

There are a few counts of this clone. CDR3 sequence: CASTAGTGRYEQYF. As DNA, the CDR3 is TGTGCCAGCACCGCTGGCACGGGTCGATACGAGCAGTACTTC. The J gene is TRBJ2-7, the V gene TRBV6-1; D remains unclear. Germline lookup yields CDR1 MNHNS and CDR2 SASEGT. Trimming stripped 7 bases from V and 4 bases from J, with 17 bases between. The CDR3 length is 14 residues.

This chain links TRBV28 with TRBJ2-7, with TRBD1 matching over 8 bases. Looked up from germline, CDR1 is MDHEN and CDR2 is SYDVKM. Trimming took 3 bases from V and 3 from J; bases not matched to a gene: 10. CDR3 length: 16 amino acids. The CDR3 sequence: CASSLTPGGACYEQYF. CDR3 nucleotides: TGTGCCAGCAGTTTGACCCCAGGGGGCGCGTGCTACGAGCAGTACTTC.

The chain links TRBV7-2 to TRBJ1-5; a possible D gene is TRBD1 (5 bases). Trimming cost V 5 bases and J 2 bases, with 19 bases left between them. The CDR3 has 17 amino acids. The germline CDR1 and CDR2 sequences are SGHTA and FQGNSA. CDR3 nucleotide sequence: TGTGCCAGCAGCGTTCAGGTTGGGGCACTTGGCAATCAGCCCCAGCATTTT. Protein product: CASSVQVGALGNQPQHF.

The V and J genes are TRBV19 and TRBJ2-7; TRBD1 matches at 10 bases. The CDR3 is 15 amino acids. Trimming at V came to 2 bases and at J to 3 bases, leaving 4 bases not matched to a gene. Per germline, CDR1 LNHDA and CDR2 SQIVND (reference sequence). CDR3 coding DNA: TGTGCCAGTAGTATAACGACAGGGGGCGGCTACGAGCAGTACTTC. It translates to CASSITTGGGYEQYF.

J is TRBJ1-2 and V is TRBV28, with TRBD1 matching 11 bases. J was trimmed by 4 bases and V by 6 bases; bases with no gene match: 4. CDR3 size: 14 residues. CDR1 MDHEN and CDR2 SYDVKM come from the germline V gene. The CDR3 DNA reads TGTGCCAGCAGGGGACAGGGGGACCTCTATGGCTACACCTTC. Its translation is CASRGQGDLYGYTF.

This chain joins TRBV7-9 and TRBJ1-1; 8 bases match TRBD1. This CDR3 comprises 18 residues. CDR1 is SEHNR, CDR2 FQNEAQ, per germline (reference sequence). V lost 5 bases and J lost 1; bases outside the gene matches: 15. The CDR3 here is CASSVPGQGAGANTEAFF. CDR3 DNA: TGTGCCAGCAGCGTACCGGGGCAGGGGGCCGGGGCGAACACTGAAGCTTTCTTT.

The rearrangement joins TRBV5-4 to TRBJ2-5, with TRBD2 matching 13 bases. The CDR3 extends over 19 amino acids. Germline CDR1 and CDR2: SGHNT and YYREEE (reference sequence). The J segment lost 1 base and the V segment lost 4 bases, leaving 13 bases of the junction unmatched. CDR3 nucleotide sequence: TGTGCCAGCAGCCCCACGTGGACTAGCGGGAGATTGGCCCAAGAGACCCAGTACTTC. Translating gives CASSPTWTSGRLAQETQYF.

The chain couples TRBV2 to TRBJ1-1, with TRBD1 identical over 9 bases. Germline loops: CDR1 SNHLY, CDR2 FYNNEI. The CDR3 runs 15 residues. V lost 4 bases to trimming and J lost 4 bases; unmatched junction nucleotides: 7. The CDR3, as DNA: TGTGCCAGCAGTGTTTGGTCGACAGGGGGCACTGAAGCTTTCTTT. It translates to CASSVWSTGGTEAFF.

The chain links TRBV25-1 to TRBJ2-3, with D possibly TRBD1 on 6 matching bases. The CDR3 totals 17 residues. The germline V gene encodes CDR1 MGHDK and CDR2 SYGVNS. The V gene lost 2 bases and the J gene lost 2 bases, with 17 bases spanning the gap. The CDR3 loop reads CASSEIGAGDHTDTQYF. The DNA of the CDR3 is TGTGCCAGCAGTGAAATAGGGGCAGGGGACCACACAGATACGCAGTATTTT.

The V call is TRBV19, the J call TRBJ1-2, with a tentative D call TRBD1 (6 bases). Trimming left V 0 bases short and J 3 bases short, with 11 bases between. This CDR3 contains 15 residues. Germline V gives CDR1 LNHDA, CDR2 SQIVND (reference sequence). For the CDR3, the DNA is TGTGCCAGTAGTATAGAGGACAGATCTTACTATGGCTACACCTTC. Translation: CASSIEDRSYYGYTF.

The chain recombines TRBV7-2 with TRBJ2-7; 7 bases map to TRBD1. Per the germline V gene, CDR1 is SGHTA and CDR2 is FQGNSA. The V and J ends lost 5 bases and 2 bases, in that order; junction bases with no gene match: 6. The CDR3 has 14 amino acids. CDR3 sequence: CASSKGANTYEQYF. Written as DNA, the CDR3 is TGTGCCAGCAGCAAGGGGGCAAATACCTACGAGCAGTACTTC.

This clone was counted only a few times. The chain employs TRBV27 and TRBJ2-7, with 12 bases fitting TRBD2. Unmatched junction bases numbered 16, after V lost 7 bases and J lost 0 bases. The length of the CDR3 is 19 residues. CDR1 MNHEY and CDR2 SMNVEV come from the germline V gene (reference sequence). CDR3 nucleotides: TGTGCCAGCAAGGAGGAGGGCCCCTGGACTAGCGGGGCCTCCTACGAGCAGTACTTC. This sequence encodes CASKEEGPWTSGASYEQYF.

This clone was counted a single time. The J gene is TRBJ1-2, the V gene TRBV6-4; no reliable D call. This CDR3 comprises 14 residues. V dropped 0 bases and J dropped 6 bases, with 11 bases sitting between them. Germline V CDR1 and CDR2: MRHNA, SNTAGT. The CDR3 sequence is CASSDSGGRDGYTF. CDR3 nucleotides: TGTGCCAGCAGTGACTCAGGAGGGCGCGATGGCTACACCTTC.

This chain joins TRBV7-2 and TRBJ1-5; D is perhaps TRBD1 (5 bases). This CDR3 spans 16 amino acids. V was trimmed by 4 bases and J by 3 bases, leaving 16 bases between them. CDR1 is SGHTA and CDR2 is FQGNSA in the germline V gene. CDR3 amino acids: CASSSLLTGVNQPQHF. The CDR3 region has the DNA TGTGCCAGCAGCTCCCTATTAACAGGAGTCAATCAGCCCCAGCATTTT.

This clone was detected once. The CDR3 reads CARSLMRSEVVEQYF. DNA for the CDR3: TGTGCCAGAAGCTTGATGAGGTCCGAGGTTGTCGAGCAGTACTTC. The V call is TRBV5-3, the J call TRBJ2-7; D unclear. TRBV5-3 is sorted into the ORF group, with uncertain function. Trimming stripped 1 base from V and 6 bases from J, with 17 bases between. The CDR3 spans 15 residues.

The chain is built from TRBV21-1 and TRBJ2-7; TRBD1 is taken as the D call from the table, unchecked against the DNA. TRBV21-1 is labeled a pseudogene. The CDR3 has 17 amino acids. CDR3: CASSIPRQGPFVYEQYF. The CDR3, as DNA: TGTGCCAGCAGCATCCCAAGACAGGGGCCATTTGTTTACGAGCAGTACTTC.

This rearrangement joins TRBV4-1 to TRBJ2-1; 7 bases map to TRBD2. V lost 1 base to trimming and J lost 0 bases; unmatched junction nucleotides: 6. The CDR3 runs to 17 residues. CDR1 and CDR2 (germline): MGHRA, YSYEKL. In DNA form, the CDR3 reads TGCGCCAGCAGCCAAGTCCTCGGCGGGAGCTCCTACAATGAGCAGTTCTTC. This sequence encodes CASSQVLGGSSYNEQFF.